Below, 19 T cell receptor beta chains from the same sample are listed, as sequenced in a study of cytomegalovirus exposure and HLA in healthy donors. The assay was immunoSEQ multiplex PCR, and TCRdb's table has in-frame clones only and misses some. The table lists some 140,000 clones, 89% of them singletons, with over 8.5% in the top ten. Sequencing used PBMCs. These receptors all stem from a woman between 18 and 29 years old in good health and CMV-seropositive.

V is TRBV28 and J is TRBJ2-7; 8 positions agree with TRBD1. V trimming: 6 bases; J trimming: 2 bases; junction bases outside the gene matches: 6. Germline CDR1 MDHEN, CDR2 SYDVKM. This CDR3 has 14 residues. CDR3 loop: CASSQGQVPYEQYF. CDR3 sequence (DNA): TGTGCCAGCAGCCAGGGACAGGTCCCCTACGAGCAGTACTTC.

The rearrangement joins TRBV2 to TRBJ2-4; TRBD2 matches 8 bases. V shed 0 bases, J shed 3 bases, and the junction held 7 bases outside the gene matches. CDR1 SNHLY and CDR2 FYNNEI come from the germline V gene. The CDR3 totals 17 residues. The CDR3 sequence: CASSEARGVGGKNIQYF. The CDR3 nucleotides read TGTGCCAGCAGTGAAGCGCGGGGGGTCGGGGGCAAAAACATTCAGTACTTC.

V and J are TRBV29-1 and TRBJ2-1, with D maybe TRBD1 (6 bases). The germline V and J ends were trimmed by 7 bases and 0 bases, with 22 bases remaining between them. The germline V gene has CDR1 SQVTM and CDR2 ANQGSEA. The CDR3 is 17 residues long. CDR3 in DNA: TGCAGCGCCAGGGGCAGGGACCCGCAGAGCTCCTACAATGAGCAGTTCTTC. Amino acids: CSARGRDPQSSYNEQFF.

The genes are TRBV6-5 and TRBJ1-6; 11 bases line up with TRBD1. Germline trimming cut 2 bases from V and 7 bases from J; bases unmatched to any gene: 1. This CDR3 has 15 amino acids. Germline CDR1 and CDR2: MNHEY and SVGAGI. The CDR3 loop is CASSYRTGGNSPLHF. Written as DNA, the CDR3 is TGTGCCAGCAGTTACCGGACAGGGGGCAATTCACCCCTCCACTTT.

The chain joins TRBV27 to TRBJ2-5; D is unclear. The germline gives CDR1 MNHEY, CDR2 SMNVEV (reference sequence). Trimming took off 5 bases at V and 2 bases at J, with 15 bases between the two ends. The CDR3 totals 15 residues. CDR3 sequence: CASSPSVRPQETQYF. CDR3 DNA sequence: TGTGCCAGCAGTCCCTCAGTACGCCCACAAGAGACCCAGTACTTC.

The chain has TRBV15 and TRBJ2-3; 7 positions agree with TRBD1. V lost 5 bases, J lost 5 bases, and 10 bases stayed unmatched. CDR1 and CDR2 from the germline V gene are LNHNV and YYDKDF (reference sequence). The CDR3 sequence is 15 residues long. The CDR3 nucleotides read TGTGCCACCAGCCGGCGAGGGGGCTTTGGAGATACGCAGTATTTT. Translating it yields CATSRRGGFGDTQYF.

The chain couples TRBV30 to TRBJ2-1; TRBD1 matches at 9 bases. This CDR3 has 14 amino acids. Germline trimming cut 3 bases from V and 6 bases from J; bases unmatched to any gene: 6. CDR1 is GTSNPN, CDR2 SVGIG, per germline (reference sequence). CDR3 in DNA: TGTGCCTGGAGGAGAACGGACAGGGGCAATGAGCAGTTCTTC. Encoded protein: CAWRRTDRGNEQFF.

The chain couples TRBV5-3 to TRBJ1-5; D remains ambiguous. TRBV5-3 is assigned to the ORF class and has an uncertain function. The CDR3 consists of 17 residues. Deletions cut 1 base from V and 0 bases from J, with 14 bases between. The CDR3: CARSLRGYTYSNQPQHF. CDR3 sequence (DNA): TGTGCCAGAAGCTTGAGAGGATACACTTATAGCAATCAGCCCCAGCATTTT.

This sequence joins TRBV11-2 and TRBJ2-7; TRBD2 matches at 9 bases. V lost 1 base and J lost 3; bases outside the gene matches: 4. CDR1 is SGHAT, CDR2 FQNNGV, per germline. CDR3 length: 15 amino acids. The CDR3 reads CASSLGLAGIYEQYF. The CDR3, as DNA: TGTGCCAGCAGCTTAGGTCTAGCGGGGATCTACGAGCAGTACTTC.

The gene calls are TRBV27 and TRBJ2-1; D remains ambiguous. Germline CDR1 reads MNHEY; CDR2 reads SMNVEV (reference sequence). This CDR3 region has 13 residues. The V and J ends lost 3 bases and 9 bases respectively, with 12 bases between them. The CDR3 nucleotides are TGTGCCAGCAGTTTCCCAGTTATTGTTGAGCAGTTCTTC. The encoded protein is CASSFPVIVEQFF.

CDR3 nucleotide sequence: TGTGCCATCAGTCCGACTAGCGGGGGCAATGAGCAGTTCTTC. Amino acid sequence: CAISPTSGGNEQFF. The chain employs TRBV10-3 and TRBJ2-1, with 12 bases that match TRBD2. This CDR3 is built from 14 residues. The trim removed 5 bases at V and 6 bases at J, leaving 2 bases unmatched. In germline, CDR1 is ENHRY, CDR2 SYGVKD.

DNA for the CDR3: TGTGCCAGCAGCTCTCAGACTACGACGAGCACAGATACGCAGTATTTT. Translation gives CASSSQTTTSTDTQYF. This chain uses TRBV7-2 with TRBJ2-3; tentative D call: TRBD2 (5 bases). Germline CDR1 reads SGHTA; CDR2 reads FQGNSA. V lost 4 bases and J lost 0, with 14 bases in between. The CDR3 totals 16 residues.

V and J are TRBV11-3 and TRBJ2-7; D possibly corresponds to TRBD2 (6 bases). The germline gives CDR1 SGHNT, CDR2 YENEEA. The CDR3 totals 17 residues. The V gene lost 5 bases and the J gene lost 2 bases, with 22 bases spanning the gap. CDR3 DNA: TGTGCCAGCAGCACCCGCCAGGCGGGGAGTCTCACCTACGAGCAGTACTTC. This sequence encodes CASSTRQAGSLTYEQYF.

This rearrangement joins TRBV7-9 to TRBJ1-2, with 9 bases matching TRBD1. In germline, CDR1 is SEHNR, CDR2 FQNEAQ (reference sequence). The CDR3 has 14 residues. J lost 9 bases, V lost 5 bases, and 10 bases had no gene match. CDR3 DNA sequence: TGTGCCAGCAGCCCCGGGACAGGGTCCTTCAGCTACACCTTC. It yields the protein CASSPGTGSFSYTF.

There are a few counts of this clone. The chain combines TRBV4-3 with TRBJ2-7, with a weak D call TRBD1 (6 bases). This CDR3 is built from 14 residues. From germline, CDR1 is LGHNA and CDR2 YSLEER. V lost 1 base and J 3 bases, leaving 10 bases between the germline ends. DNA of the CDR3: TGCGCCAGCAGCCAAGGGTCCAGGGGCTACGAGCAGTACTTC. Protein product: CASSQGSRGYEQYF.

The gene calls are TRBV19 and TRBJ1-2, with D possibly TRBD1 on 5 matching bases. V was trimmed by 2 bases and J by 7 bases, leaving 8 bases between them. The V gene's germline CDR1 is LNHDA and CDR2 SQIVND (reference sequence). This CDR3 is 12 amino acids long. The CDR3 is CASSIFQGGYTF. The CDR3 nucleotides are TGTGCCAGTAGTATATTTCAGGGTGGCTACACCTTC.

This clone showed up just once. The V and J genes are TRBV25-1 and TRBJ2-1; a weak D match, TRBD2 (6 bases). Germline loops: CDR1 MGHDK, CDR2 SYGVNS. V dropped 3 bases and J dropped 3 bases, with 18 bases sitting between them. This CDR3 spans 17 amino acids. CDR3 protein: CASSDLPSGRNYNEQFF. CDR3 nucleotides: TGTGCCAGCAGTGATCTCCCGTCGGGGAGGAACTACAATGAGCAGTTCTTC.

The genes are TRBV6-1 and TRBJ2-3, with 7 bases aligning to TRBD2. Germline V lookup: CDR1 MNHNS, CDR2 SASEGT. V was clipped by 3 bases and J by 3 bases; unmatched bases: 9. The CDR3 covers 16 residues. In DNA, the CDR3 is TGTGCCAGCAGTGACCCCATTAGCGGGCGGACAGATACGCAGTATTTT. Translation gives CASSDPISGRTDTQYF.

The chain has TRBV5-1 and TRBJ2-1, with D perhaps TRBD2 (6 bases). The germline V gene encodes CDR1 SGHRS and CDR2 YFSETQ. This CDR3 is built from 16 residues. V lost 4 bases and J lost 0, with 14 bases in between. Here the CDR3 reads CASSRRGLSSYNEQFF. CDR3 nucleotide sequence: TGCGCCAGCAGCCGGAGGGGTTTGAGCTCCTACAATGAGCAGTTCTTC.